Described below is a single T cell receptor (beta chain) sequence and its context. Data came from immunoSEQ multiplex PCR; TCRdb stores just in-frame clones and leaves some out. The table shows 150,000 to 200,000 clones, with about 91% occurring only once. Germline assignment: CDR1 LGHDT and CDR2 YNNKEL (reference sequence). CDR3 length: 13 residues. The V gene end was trimmed by 4 bases and the J gene end by 8 bases; junction bases not matched to a gene: 4. The data were taken from a study of blood T cell repertoires in COVID-19. The TCR sequence derives from a woman in her twenties or thirties with acute or convalescent COVID-19. The chain has TRBV3-1 (or the pseudogene TRBV3-2) and TRBJ2-2, with 7 positions matching TRBD2. What was sequenced was peripheral blood. CDR3 sequence: CASSPREIGELFF. The CDR3, as DNA: TGTGCCAGCAGCCCGCGGGAGATAGGGGAGCTGTTTTTT.